Listed here are 18 T cell receptor beta chains from one sample, sequenced in a study of CD8 T cells in ankylosing spondylitis. TCRdb itself ran the 5' RACE reads through MiXCR, one entry per CDR3 protein. This sample has around 220,000 distinct CDR3 sequences, with roughly a tenth found just once. Sequenced sample: blood, either unsorted or a sorted T cell fraction (not recorded which). Receptor source: a male donor with ankylosing spondylitis or in good health (not recorded which).

The gene calls are TRBV11-2 and TRBJ2-7; 7 positions agree with TRBD2. V dropped 0 bases and J dropped 2; count of bases not matched to a gene: 4. This CDR3 comprises 15 residues. CDR1 SGHAT and CDR2 FQNNGV come from the germline V gene. CDR3 in amino acids: CASSLEWGRAYEQYF. The CDR3 bases are TGTGCCAGCAGCTTAGAGTGGGGGAGGGCCTACGAGCAGTACTTC. Using reference TRBV11-2 and TRBJ2-7 for the parts outside the CDR3, the full variable domain is EAGVAQSPRYKIIEKRQSVAFWCNPISGHATLYWYQQILGQGPKLLIQFQNNGVVDDSQLPKDRFSAERLKGVDSTLKIQPAKLEDSAVYLCASSLEWGRAYEQYFGPGTRLTVT.

This clonotype was counted between two and nine times. The chain is built from TRBV5-1 and TRBJ1-1; D is unclear. V was trimmed by 2 bases and J by 1 base, leaving 12 bases between them. Germline V gives CDR1 SGHRS, CDR2 YFSETQ. This CDR3 has 15 amino acids. The chain's CDR3 is CASSFGRLENTEAFF. The CDR3 region has the DNA TGCGCCAGCAGCTTTGGGCGACTCGAGAACACTGAAGCTTTCTTT.

This clonotype was observed many times. This chain connects TRBV20-1 to TRBJ2-7; D remains unclear. This CDR3 comprises 11 residues. Germline values: CDR1 DFQATT, CDR2 SNEGSKA (reference sequence). V shed 3 bases and J shed 0 bases, with 3 bases lying between them. CDR3 nucleotide sequence: TGCAGTGCTAGGAGCTCCTACGAGCAGTACTTC. This sequence encodes CSARSSYEQYF.

This clonotype was observed many times. This chain uses TRBV29-1 with TRBJ2-5, with D maybe TRBD1 (5 bases). This CDR3 is 11 amino acids long. The germline gives CDR1 SQVTM, CDR2 ANQGSEA. Trimming stripped 7 bases from V and 5 bases from J, with 11 bases between. The CDR3 sequence: CSAGLGETQYF. Written as DNA, the CDR3 is TGCAGCGCAGGGTTGGGGGAGACCCAGTACTTC.

This rearrangement joins TRBV12-3 or TRBV12-4 to TRBJ2-3; maybe TRBD2 (6 bases). The germline V and J ends were trimmed by 5 bases and 5 bases, with 11 bases remaining between them. The CDR3 extends over 13 amino acids. CDR3 region: CASSPGRGDTQYF. In DNA, the CDR3 is TGTGCCAGCAGTCCGGGGCGGGGAGATACGCAGTATTTT.

V is TRBV7-2 and J is TRBJ1-2; D possibly corresponds to TRBD1 (5 bases). The CDR3 totals 14 residues. V lost 5 bases and J 2 bases, leaving 12 bases between the germline ends. The germline V gene has CDR1 SGHTA and CDR2 FQGNSA. The CDR3 spells CASSPRDGNYGYTF. The CDR3 nucleotides read TGTGCCAGCAGCCCAAGGGACGGGAACTATGGCTACACCTTC.

This clonotype was counted ten times or more. The chain couples TRBV29-1 to TRBJ2-3; no definite D call. Germline loops: CDR1 SQVTM, CDR2 ANQGSEA. V was trimmed by 7 bases and J by 1 base, leaving 15 bases between them. This CDR3 comprises 14 residues. The CDR3 nucleotides are TGCAGCGGTAGACCGTCCTCGGGCACAGATACGCAGTATTTT. Amino acid sequence: CSGRPSSGTDTQYF.

This clonotype showed up many times. The rearrangement links TRBV18 to TRBJ1-5, with D maybe TRBD1 (6 bases). V lost 4 bases, J lost 4 bases, and 14 bases lay in between. Germline loops: CDR1 KGHSH, CDR2 LQKENI. The CDR3 consists of 15 residues. In DNA form, the CDR3 reads TGTGCCAGCTCACACGACGGGACATCAAATCAGCCCCAGCATTTT. Translated, it gives CASSHDGTSNQPQHF.

A word on this clonotype: A clone one base away is much larger, so this may be a read error. The genes are TRBV28 and TRBJ1-1; TRBD1 matches 9 bases. Germline lookup yields CDR1 MDHEN and CDR2 SYDVKM. The CDR3 runs to 15 residues. The CDR3 bases are TGTGCCAGCCAGGGACAGGGTCGCATGAACACTGAAGCTCTCTTT. Translation: CASQGQGRMNTEALF.

This chain uses TRBV25-1 with TRBJ2-5; D could derive from TRBD1 or TRBD2 (5 bases each). Germline lookup yields CDR1 MGHDK and CDR2 SYGVNS. This CDR3 is 15 amino acids long. V was trimmed by 2 bases and J by 5 bases, leaving 15 bases between them. CDR3 sequence (DNA): TGTGCCAGCAGTGAAAGTATGACGGGGACGGAGACCCAGTACTTC. Protein: CASSESMTGTETQYF.

Many counts were recorded for this clonotype. V is TRBV5-6 and J is TRBJ2-3, with TRBD1 matching over 9 bases. Germline V CDR1 and CDR2: SGHDT, YYEEEE. With V trimmed by 0 bases and J by 2 bases, 4 bases remained unmatched. This CDR3 is built from 16 residues. CDR3 in amino acids: CASSLEGQGYTDTQYF. The CDR3, as DNA: TGTGCCAGCAGCTTGGAGGGACAGGGTTACACAGATACGCAGTATTTT.

This clonotype was observed many times. The V gene is TRBV5-6, the J gene TRBJ1-2; 9 bases align to TRBD1. Germline loops: CDR1 SGHDT, CDR2 YYEEEE. The junction had 14 bases not matched to a gene; V was cut back by 2 bases and J by 6 bases. The CDR3 extends over 17 amino acids. This CDR3 reads CASSFPSPGQGINGYTF. Here the CDR3 DNA reads TGTGCCAGCAGCTTCCCCTCCCCGGGACAGGGAATCAATGGCTACACCTTC. The full variable domain, in which reference TRBV5-6 and TRBJ1-2 provide the parts outside the CDR3, is DAGVTQSPTHLIKTRGQQVTLRCSPKSGHDTVSWYQQALGQGPQFIFQYYEEEERQRGNFPDRFSGHQFPNYSSELNVNALLLGDSALYLCASSFPSPGQGINGYTFGSGTRLTVV.

This clonotype was observed a handful of times. This sequence joins TRBV7-3 and TRBJ1-2; TRBD1 matches at 8 bases. There are 13 residues in the CDR3. Germline V CDR1 and CDR2: SGHTA, FQGTGA. Trimming removed 4 bases from V and 7 bases from J; junction bases left unmatched: 5. The CDR3 spells CASSSRGHGGYTF. The DNA for the CDR3 is TGTGCCAGCAGCTCCAGGGGGCATGGTGGCTACACCTTC.

This clonotype was seen a handful of times. This chain links TRBV21-1 with TRBJ2-1; the table's D call, TRBD1, has no DNA check behind it. TRBV21-1 represents a pseudogene. This CDR3 comprises 12 residues. Written as DNA, the CDR3 is TGTGCCAACGGGGACAGTTTGAATGAGCAGTTCTTC. It is translated as CANGDSLNEQFF.

This clonotype was seen repeatedly, ten times or more. The chain joins TRBV6-6 to TRBJ2-7; the D is unclear. The CDR3 covers 13 residues. Germline CDR1 and CDR2: MNHNY and SVGAGI (reference sequence). The germline V and J ends were trimmed by 7 bases and 4 bases, with 14 bases remaining between them. DNA for the CDR3: TGTGCCAGCACCGTTACGAGTGGATACGAGCAGTACTTC. Amino acids: CASTVTSGYEQYF.

The V gene is TRBV12-3 or TRBV12-4, the J gene TRBJ1-1; 9 bases are shared with TRBD1. Trimming cost V 3 bases and J 0 bases; bases outside gene matches: 17. CDR3 length: 20 amino acids. The CDR3 sequence is CASSFRTGGEPPNMNTEAFF. CDR3 DNA sequence: TGTGCCAGCAGTTTCAGAACAGGGGGCGAACCCCCCAACATGAACACTGAAGCTTTCTTT.

This clonotype appeared many times. The chain has TRBV19 and TRBJ2-1, with TRBD2 matching over 7 bases. Germline CDR1 and CDR2: LNHDA and SQIVND (reference sequence). This CDR3 has 15 amino acids. The V and J ends lost 6 bases and 3 bases, in that order; junction bases with no gene match: 8. In DNA form, the CDR3 reads TGTGCCAGTAGATTTTCTTGGACTAGCTACAATGAGCAGTTCTTC. Its translation is CASRFSWTSYNEQFF.

This rearrangement joins TRBV7-8 to TRBJ2-2; D perhaps matches TRBD2 (5 bases). The germline V gene has CDR1 SGHVS and CDR2 FQNEAQ. V was trimmed by 0 bases and J by 6 bases, leaving 14 bases between them. The CDR3 runs to 16 residues. CDR3: CASSLATEVVPGELFF. The CDR3 DNA reads as TGTGCCAGCAGCTTAGCGACGGAGGTCGTGCCCGGGGAGCTGTTTTTT.